The 29 T cell receptor beta chains presented below share a single source sample, sequenced in a study of blood T cell repertoires in COVID-19. Sequenced by immunoSEQ multiplex PCR; TCRdb stores in-frame clones only, minus some. The sample has about 98,000 clones, around 81% seen once; the top ten hold 4.1%. Specimen: peripheral blood. These receptors all come from a man in his sixties with acute or convalescent COVID-19.

V usage is TRBV15 and J usage is TRBJ1-1, with D unresolved. This CDR3 region has 14 residues. Germline CDR1 is LNHNV and CDR2 is YYDKDF (reference sequence). The V end was cut by 1 base, the J end by 1 base, with 7 bases between. The chain's CDR3 is CATSRGGRNTEAFF. The CDR3 DNA reads TGTGCCACCAGCAGAGGAGGCCGGAACACTGAAGCTTTCTTT.

The chain has TRBV11-2 and TRBJ1-2, with 7 nucleotides matching TRBD1. The J segment lost 8 bases and the V segment lost 1 base, leaving 7 bases of the junction unmatched. Germline CDR1 is SGHAT and CDR2 is FQNNGV. This CDR3 has 14 residues. CDR3 coding DNA: TGTGCCAGCAGCTTAGGTACAGGGGCGCGAGGCTACACCTTC. This encodes CASSLGTGARGYTF.

This rearrangement joins TRBV3-1 (or the pseudogene TRBV3-2) to TRBJ2-7, with 11 bases fitting TRBD1. CDR1 is LGHDT, CDR2 YNNKEL, per germline (reference sequence). V was pared by 2 bases and J by 6 bases, with 3 bases of the junction left unmatched. The CDR3 is 14 residues long. DNA of the CDR3: TGTGCCAGCAGCCAATCAGGGACAGGGGGCGAGCAGTACTTC. Amino acid sequence: CASSQSGTGGEQYF.

The chain links TRBV7-2 to TRBJ2-3, with D possibly matching TRBD1 (5 bases). The CDR3 spans 15 residues. CDR1 and CDR2 (germline): SGHTA, FQGNSA. V shed 2 bases and J shed 2 bases, with 11 bases lying between them. This CDR3 reads CASSLQGILTDTQYF. The CDR3, as DNA: TGTGCCAGCAGCTTACAGGGTATCCTCACAGATACGCAGTATTTT.

The rearrangement joins TRBV5-5 to TRBJ1-5; D is perhaps TRBD1 (5 bases). The CDR3 runs 15 residues. The V gene's germline CDR1 is SGHKS and CDR2 YYEKEE (reference sequence). Trimming took 4 bases from V and 4 from J, leaving 15 bases between them. The DNA of the CDR3 is TGTGCCAGCAGCGTCCTAGTGTCAGGGAATCAGCCCCAGCATTTT. This sequence encodes CASSVLVSGNQPQHF.

V and J are TRBV24-1 and TRBJ1-2; 11 positions match TRBD1. Trimming removed 2 bases from V and 4 bases from J; junction bases left unmatched: 5. There are 16 residues in the CDR3. Germline assignment: CDR1 KGHDR and CDR2 SFDVKD. CDR3 residues: CATSDSGQGAVYGYTF. The CDR3 DNA is TGTGCCACCAGTGATTCAGGACAGGGGGCGGTCTATGGCTACACCTTC.

The gene calls are TRBV3-1 (or the pseudogene TRBV3-2) and TRBJ2-6; D is undetermined. Germline lookup yields CDR1 LGHDT and CDR2 YNNKEL (reference sequence). Trimming left V 6 bases short and J 2 bases short, with 11 bases between. The CDR3 sequence is 15 residues long. CDR3 sequence reads: CASSTPLTGANVLTF. The CDR3 nucleotides read TGTGCCAGCAGTACTCCGCTTACTGGGGCCAACGTCCTGACTTTC.

The chain has TRBV30 and TRBJ1-4; 7 nucleotides match TRBD1. This CDR3 has 16 residues. Germline V lookup: CDR1 GTSNPN, CDR2 SVGIG (reference sequence). Trimming removed 3 bases from V and 8 bases from J; junction bases left unmatched: 15. This CDR3 reads CAWRAGGRLQGEKLFF. DNA for the CDR3: TGTGCCTGGAGGGCAGGGGGGAGACTACAGGGAGAAAAACTGTTTTTT.

V gene TRBV30 combines with J gene TRBJ1-5, with D unresolved. The CDR3 covers 14 residues. Between the trimmed V and J ends, which lost 3 bases and 2 bases, there was a span of 11 bases. The germline V gene has CDR1 GTSNPN and CDR2 SVGIG (reference sequence). In nucleotides, the CDR3 is TGTGCCTGGAGAAGAAGAACGGGCAATCAGCCCCAGCATTTT. It translates to CAWRRRTGNQPQHF. Variable domain in full (rest from reference TRBV30 and TRBJ1-5): SQTIHQWPATLVQPVGSPLSLECTVEGTSNPNLYWYRQAAGRGLQLLFYSVGIGQISSEVPQNLSASRPQDRQFILSSKKLLLSDSGFYLCAWRRRTGNQPQHFGDGTRLSIL.

This clone was seen once. The chain employs TRBV3-1 (or the pseudogene TRBV3-2) and TRBJ1-2; 7 nucleotides agree with TRBD1. Germline values: CDR1 LGHDT, CDR2 YNNKEL (reference sequence). Trimming at V came to 2 bases and at J to 4 bases, leaving 7 bases not matched to a gene. The CDR3 sequence is 15 residues long. Written as DNA, the CDR3 is TGTGCCAGCAGCCAAAAGGGGGCGCAGCGCTATGGCTACACCTTC. Protein: CASSQKGAQRYGYTF.

This CDR3 is CASSIDRGGYEQYF. The CDR3 coding sequence is TGTGCCAGCAGCATAGACAGGGGCGGGTACGAGCAGTACTTC. This sequence joins TRBV27 and TRBJ2-7; 8 bases line up with TRBD1. V lost 6 bases, J lost 4 bases, and 8 bases stayed unmatched. Germline assignment: CDR1 MNHEY and CDR2 SMNVEV (reference sequence). CDR3 size: 14 residues.

This clone was recorded once. V usage is TRBV18 and J usage is TRBJ2-1; D might be TRBD1 (5 bases). The CDR3 contains 17 residues. Trimming took 0 bases from V and 6 from J, leaving 18 bases between them. Germline values: CDR1 KGHSH, CDR2 LQKENI. This CDR3 is CASSPPNRQNTFNEQFF. In DNA, the CDR3 is TGTGCCAGCTCACCACCGAACAGACAGAACACCTTCAATGAGCAGTTCTTC.

The V gene is TRBV6-5, the J gene TRBJ1-5; 7 bases are shared with TRBD1. V lost 8 bases and J lost 0; bases outside the gene matches: 7. The CDR3 runs to 15 residues. Germline CDR1 reads MNHEY; CDR2 reads SVGAGI. The DNA of the CDR3 is TGTGCCAGCCGCCAGACAGGGAATAGCAATCAGCCCCAGCATTTT. The encoded protein is CASRQTGNSNQPQHF.

As for this clone: The identical CDR3 is also encoded by other nucleotide sequences in the sample. The V gene is TRBV18, the J gene TRBJ1-1, with D perhaps matching TRBD1 (5 bases). V lost 3 bases, J lost 1 base, and 9 bases lay in between. This CDR3 contains 14 residues. CDR1 is KGHSH and CDR2 is LQKENI in the germline V gene. The CDR3 DNA is TGTGCCAGCTCACCCACGGGGGGGAACACTGAAGCTTTCTTT. The encoded protein is CASSPTGGNTEAFF.

CDR3 sequence reads: CASSAGRRTEAFF. For the CDR3, the DNA is TGTGCCAGCAGCGCCGGAAGGAGAACTGAAGCTTTCTTT. J is TRBJ1-1 and V is TRBV7-9; D ambiguous. The CDR3 runs to 13 residues. The V and J ends lost 5 bases and 5 bases respectively, with 12 bases between them. The germline CDR1 and CDR2 sequences are SEHNR and FQNEAQ (reference sequence). The full variable domain, its missing parts supplied by reference TRBV7-9 and TRBJ1-1, is DTGVSQNPRHKITKRGQNVTFRCDPISEHNRLYWYRQTLGQGPEFLTYFQNEAQLEKSRLLSDRFSAERPKGSFSTLEIQRTEQGDSAMYLCASSAGRRTEAFFGQGTRLTVV.

This clone was recorded many times. The chain recombines TRBV24-1 with TRBJ2-3; the match to TRBD2 covers 13 bases. The CDR3 length is 17 residues. The germline V gene encodes CDR1 KGHDR and CDR2 SFDVKD. The V and J ends lost 1 base and 4 bases, in that order; junction bases with no gene match: 4. The CDR3 loop is CATSDFGLAGVPDTQYF. The CDR3 DNA sequence: TGTGCCACCAGTGATTTTGGACTAGCGGGAGTTCCAGATACGCAGTATTTT.

Written as DNA, the CDR3 is TGTGCCAGTACAGGGGGCGCCCTATACAATGAGCAGTTCTTC. It translates to CASTGGALYNEQFF. The chain links TRBV5-6 to TRBJ2-1, with 9 bases that match TRBD1. The V segment lost 8 bases and the J segment 4 bases; nucleotides outside the gene matches: 7. The CDR3 extends over 14 amino acids. Germline values: CDR1 SGHDT, CDR2 YYEEEE. The complete variable domain, with remaining parts taken from reference TRBV5-6 and TRBJ2-1, reads DAGVTQSPTHLIKTRGQQVTLRCSPKSGHDTVSWYQQALGQGPQFIFQYYEEEERQRGNFPDRFSGHQFPNYSSELNVNALLLGDSALYLCASTGGALYNEQFFGPGTRLTVL.

The CDR3 DNA reads as TGTGCCAGCAGCGCCGGGACTAGCGGGGGCAGGGATGAGCAGTTCTTC. Translated: CASSAGTSGGRDEQFF. The chain links TRBV11-3 to TRBJ2-1; 14 bases are shared with TRBD2. After removal of 5 bases from V and 8 bases from J, the junction contained 8 bases not matched to a gene. The CDR3 has 16 residues. Germline V gives CDR1 SGHNT, CDR2 YENEEA.

About this clone itself: Its ends do not fully match the called genes, so a read error is possible. This chain uses TRBV7-2 with TRBJ2-5, with 7 bases lining up with TRBD2. The germline CDR1 and CDR2 sequences are SGHTA and FQGNSA. The CDR3 covers 15 residues. CDR3 sequence: CACSSPGGEGGTQYF. The DNA of the CDR3 is TGTGCCTGCAGCTCCCCGGGCGGGGAGGGTGGGACCCAGTACTTC.

The gene calls are TRBV3-1 (or the pseudogene TRBV3-2) and TRBJ1-1; TRBD1 might be the D (5 bases). The CDR3 runs 13 residues. CDR1 is LGHDT and CDR2 is YNNKEL in the germline V gene (reference sequence). With 5 bases removed from V and 4 bases from J, the gap between germline ends came to 11 bases. CDR3 in DNA: TGTGCCAGCAGCGGACAAGGGGTCACTGAAGCTTTCTTT. Its protein is CASSGQGVTEAFF.

This sequence joins TRBV19 and TRBJ1-2; 7 bases align to TRBD1. CDR3 size: 16 residues. The germline V gene encodes CDR1 LNHDA and CDR2 SQIVND (reference sequence). V lost 9 bases to trimming and J lost 0 bases; unmatched junction nucleotides: 13. For the CDR3, the DNA is TGTGCCAGCAGGGGGGCGGACACGCAAGCTAACTATGGCTACACCTTC. It specifies CASRGADTQANYGYTF.

The sample holds a few counts of this clone. The J gene is TRBJ1-2, the V gene TRBV21-1; TRBD1, the table's D call, lacks a check against the DNA. TRBV21-1 represents a pseudogene. This CDR3 is 17 amino acids long. The CDR3 DNA is TGTGCCAGCAGCACCGACAGGGGGCGCAGGGCTAACTATGGCTACACCTTC. Its protein product is CASSTDRGRRANYGYTF.

The rearrangement uses TRBV28 and TRBJ2-6, with 9 nucleotides matching TRBD1. The germline gives CDR1 MDHEN, CDR2 SYDVKM. V dropped 5 bases and J dropped 2; count of bases not matched to a gene: 4. This CDR3 comprises 16 residues. This CDR3 is CASSKDRGTGANVLTF. CDR3 bases: TGTGCCAGCAGTAAGGACAGGGGAACTGGGGCCAACGTCCTGACTTTC. The full variable domain, completed using reference TRBV28 and TRBJ2-6, is DVKVTQSSRYLVKRTGEKVFLECVQDMDHENMFWYRQDPGLGLRLIYFSYDVKMKEKGDIPEGYSVSREKKERFSLILESASTNQTSMYLCASSKDRGTGANVLTFGAGSRLTVL.

The J gene is TRBJ2-1, the V gene TRBV12-3 or TRBV12-4, with D possibly matching TRBD1 (5 bases). V shed 5 bases and J shed 7 bases, with 9 bases lying between them. The CDR3 is 12 amino acids. The CDR3 sequence is CASSPPGNEQFF. The DNA of the CDR3 is TGTGCCAGCAGTCCACCAGGGAATGAGCAGTTCTTC.

This rearrangement joins TRBV30 to TRBJ1-1, with a weak D call TRBD1 (5 bases). Germline CDR1 and CDR2: GTSNPN and SVGIG (reference sequence). CDR3 length equals 13 residues. V gave up 1 base and J gave up 1 base, with 7 bases separating them. In DNA form, the CDR3 reads TGTGCCTGGAGTGGACAGCAGAACACTGAAGCTTTCTTT. Translating it yields CAWSGQQNTEAFF.

This clone was seen a handful of times. This sequence joins TRBV28 and TRBJ2-2, with 13 bases matching TRBD2. Germline V CDR1 and CDR2: MDHEN, SYDVKM. V was clipped by 8 bases and J by 8 bases; unmatched bases: 8. This CDR3 is built from 15 residues. The CDR3 DNA is TGTGCCAGCTGCACTAGCGGGGGGGCAAAAGGGGAGCTGTTTTTT. It yields the protein CASCTSGGAKGELFF.

The J gene is TRBJ1-1, the V gene TRBV27; 8 bases line up with TRBD1. The junction had 7 bases not matched to a gene; V was cut back by 2 bases and J by 2 bases. Per germline, CDR1 MNHEY and CDR2 SMNVEV (reference sequence). The CDR3 is 16 residues long. CDR3 protein: CASSLQGAFFNTEAFF. CDR3 bases: TGTGCCAGCAGTTTACAGGGGGCCTTTTTTAACACTGAAGCTTTCTTT.

V usage is TRBV6-1 and J usage is TRBJ1-1; perhaps TRBD1 as D (6 bases). The CDR3 covers 13 residues. Germline loops: CDR1 MNHNS, CDR2 SASEGT. V lost 0 bases, J lost 9 bases, and 11 bases lay in between. Written as DNA, the CDR3 is TGTGCCAGCAGTGAAGCGGGGGCAGATCAAGCTTTCTTT. Its protein is CASSEAGADQAFF.

This clone showed up just once. The rearrangement joins TRBV6-6 to TRBJ1-1; D is perhaps TRBD1 (6 bases). The V and J ends lost 4 bases and 2 bases respectively, with 11 bases between them. CDR1 and CDR2 from the germline V gene are MNHNY and SVGAGI (reference sequence). The CDR3 extends over 14 amino acids. CDR3 loop: CASSLDSSNTEAFF. The DNA for the CDR3 is TGTGCCAGCAGTTTGGACAGCTCAAACACTGAAGCTTTCTTT.